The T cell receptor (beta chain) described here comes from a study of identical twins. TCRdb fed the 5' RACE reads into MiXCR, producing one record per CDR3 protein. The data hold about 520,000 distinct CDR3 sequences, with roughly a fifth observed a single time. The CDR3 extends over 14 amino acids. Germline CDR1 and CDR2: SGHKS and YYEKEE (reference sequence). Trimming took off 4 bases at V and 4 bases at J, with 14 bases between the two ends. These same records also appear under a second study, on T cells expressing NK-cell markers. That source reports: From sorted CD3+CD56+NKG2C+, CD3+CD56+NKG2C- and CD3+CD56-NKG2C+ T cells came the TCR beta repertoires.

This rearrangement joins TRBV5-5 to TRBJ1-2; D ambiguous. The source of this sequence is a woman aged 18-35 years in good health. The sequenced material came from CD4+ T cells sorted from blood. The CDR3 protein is CASSRAPSGYGYTF. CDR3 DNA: TGTGCCAGCAGCAGGGCCCCCAGCGGCTATGGCTACACCTTC.